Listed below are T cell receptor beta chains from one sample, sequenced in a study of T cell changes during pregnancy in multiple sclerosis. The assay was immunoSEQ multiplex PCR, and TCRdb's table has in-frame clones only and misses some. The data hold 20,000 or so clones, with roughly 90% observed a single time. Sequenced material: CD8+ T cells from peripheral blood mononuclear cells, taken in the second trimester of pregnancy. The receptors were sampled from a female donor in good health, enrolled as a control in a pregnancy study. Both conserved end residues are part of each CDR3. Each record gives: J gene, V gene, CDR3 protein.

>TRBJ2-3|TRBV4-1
CASSAQSGQRADTQYF
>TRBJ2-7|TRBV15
CATSRTDRGPSGEQYF
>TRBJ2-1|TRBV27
CASSLLAGHNEQFF
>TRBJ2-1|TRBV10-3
CAISESSQGESYNEQFF
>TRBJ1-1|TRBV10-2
CASSVLQGAPNTEAFF
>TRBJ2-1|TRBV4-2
CASSQAGDSYNEQFF
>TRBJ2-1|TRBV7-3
CASSPRTSAAYNEQFF
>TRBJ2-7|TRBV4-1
CASSQSGSSYEQYF
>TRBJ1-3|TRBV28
CASSSPGRTPLYF
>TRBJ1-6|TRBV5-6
CASSLYSYNSPLHF
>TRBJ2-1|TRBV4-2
CASSQSGLAGRLYSYNEQFF
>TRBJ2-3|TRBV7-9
CASSPHLREGGPDTQYF
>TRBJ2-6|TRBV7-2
CASSLGLAGGRGANVLTF
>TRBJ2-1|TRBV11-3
CASSLSEGTYNEQFF
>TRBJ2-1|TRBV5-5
CASSLVQGVYNEQFF
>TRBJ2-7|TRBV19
CASSSGRAEQYF
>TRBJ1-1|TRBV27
CASSWGQINTEAFF
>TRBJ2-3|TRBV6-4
CASSEASGSASTDTQYF
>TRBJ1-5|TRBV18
CASSPTQGAPSNQPQHF
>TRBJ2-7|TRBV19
CASSIPGAYEQYF
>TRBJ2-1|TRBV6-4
CASSDGGQDYNEQFF
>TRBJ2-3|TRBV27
CASSRDRAPDTQYF
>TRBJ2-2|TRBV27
CASSLLTGSGELFF
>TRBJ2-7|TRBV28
CASSFEGRVQYF
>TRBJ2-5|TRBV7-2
CASSPPLREQETQYF
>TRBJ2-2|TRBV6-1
CASSETLGQGAGELFF
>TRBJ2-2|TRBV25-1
CASSHPGDTGELFF
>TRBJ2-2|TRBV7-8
CASITGTSLIANTGELFF
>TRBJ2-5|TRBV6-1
CASSELAGGQETQYF
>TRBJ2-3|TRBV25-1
CASSPGGPGDTQYF
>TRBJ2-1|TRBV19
CASSMRGNEQFF
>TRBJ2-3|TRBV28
CASTPELEPLLPQYF
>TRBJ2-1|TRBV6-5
CASSYSGGGYNEQFF
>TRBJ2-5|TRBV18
CASSPSSQTGVVETQYF
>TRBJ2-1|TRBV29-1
CSVGQGFNEQFF
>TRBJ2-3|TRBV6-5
CASSYVARGGDTQYF
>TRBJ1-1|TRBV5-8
CASTLGRDTEAFF
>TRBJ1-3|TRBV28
CASKRGDTIYF